This record concerns one T cell receptor beta chain sequence. Its target is unknown. This sample was included in a study of siplizumab effects on memory and regulatory T cells. With 4 bases removed from V and 3 bases from J, the gap between germline ends came to 17 bases. From germline, CDR1 is SGHRS and CDR2 YFSETQ. The CDR3 spans 15 residues. In each sample, about 10^5 TCR templates were assayed. Only in-frame clones appear in the TCRdb table, and some are missing; sequencing was by immunoSEQ multiplex PCR. The sample holds roughly 120,000 clones, 90% to 95% seen once. Findings of the study overall: Mappable CD4+ clones that were alloreactive averaged about 69% Treg-derived with siplizumab versus approximately 27% in controls.

The chain joins TRBV5-1 to TRBJ2-7; D gene unclear. Sequenced input: Tregs sorted from blood. The sequence was collected from a human donor in good health. CDR3 sequence reads: CASSLSGIVGYEQYF. The DNA for the CDR3 is TGCGCCAGCAGCCTGAGTGGGATCGTCGGCTACGAGCAGTACTTC.